Shown below are 29 T cell receptor beta chains from a single sample sequenced in a study of blood T cell repertoires in COVID-19. Produced via immunoSEQ multiplex PCR; TCRdb's table is partial and in-frame only. The sample lists about 310,000 clones, 80% to 90% occurring once. Sequenced input: PBMCs or T cells enriched from blood (not recorded which). These receptors all come from a woman aged 18 to 35 who had recovered from COVID-19.

The CDR3 bases are TGTGCCAGCAGTGAATCTCCCGGGGAGCTGTTTTTT. Its protein product is CASSESPGELFF. The V call is TRBV25-1, the J call TRBJ2-2; no firm D call. The CDR3 covers 12 residues. The ends were cut back, 1 base at V and 6 bases at J, with 3 bases in the middle. CDR1 MGHDK and CDR2 SYGVNS come from the germline V gene. The full variable domain, rest sourced from reference TRBV25-1 and TRBJ2-2, is EADIYQTPRYLVIGTGKKITLECSQTMGHDKMYWYQQDPGMELHLIHYSYGVNSTEKGDLSSESTVSRIRTEHFPLTLESARPSHTSQYLCASSESPGELFFGEGSRLTVL.

This clone was recorded once. This rearrangement joins TRBV19 to TRBJ2-7; TRBD2 matches 12 bases. Unmatched junction bases numbered 2, after V lost 2 bases and J lost 0 bases. Germline CDR1 reads LNHDA; CDR2 reads SQIVND (reference sequence). CDR3 length: 16 amino acids. Here the CDR3 DNA reads TGTGCCAGTAGTATAACTAGCGGGAGGAACTCCTACGAGCAGTACTTC. Translated, it gives CASSITSGRNSYEQYF.

This clone was recorded once. V gene TRBV19 combines with J gene TRBJ2-1; 10 bases fit TRBD2. The J segment lost 9 bases and the V segment lost 4 bases, leaving 9 bases of the junction unmatched. The CDR3 is 15 amino acids. Germline CDR1 and CDR2: LNHDA and SQIVND (reference sequence). CDR3 bases: TGTGCCAGTAGTAAGGAGCGGGGGGGCCCCGGTGAGCAGTTCTTC. It translates to CASSKERGGPGEQFF.

This chain connects TRBV5-8 to TRBJ1-2; weak D call: TRBD1 (5 bases). Trimming took off 0 bases at V and 4 bases at J, with 10 bases between the two ends. The CDR3 extends over 14 amino acids. Germline CDR1 and CDR2: SGHTS and YDEGEE. CDR3 amino acids: CASSLADSFYGYTF. CDR3 DNA sequence: TGTGCCAGCAGCTTGGCCGACAGCTTCTATGGCTACACCTTC.

This chain links TRBV29-1 with TRBJ2-3; D remains ambiguous. The CDR3 has 12 amino acids. Germline CDR1 and CDR2: SQVTM and ANQGSEA. Trimming stripped 3 bases from V and 0 bases from J, with 4 bases between. CDR3 residues: CSVDTSTDTQYF. CDR3 coding DNA: TGCAGCGTTGACACTAGCACAGATACGCAGTATTTT.

The rearrangement links TRBV6-2 or TRBV6-3 to TRBJ2-5, with D maybe TRBD2 (6 bases). This CDR3 contains 15 residues. Per germline, CDR1 MNHEY and CDR2 SVGEGT. Trimming shortened V by 2 bases and J by 1 base, and 11 bases separated the two germline ends. The CDR3 loop is CASSYPHSGQETQYF. CDR3 sequence (DNA): TGTGCCAGCAGTTACCCACATAGCGGCCAAGAGACCCAGTACTTC.

The rearrangement uses TRBV7-3 and TRBJ2-5; D is ambiguous. Trimming stripped 4 bases from V and 2 bases from J, with 8 bases between. The germline V gene encodes CDR1 SGHTA and CDR2 FQGTGA. The CDR3 is made up of 13 amino acids. The CDR3 region is CASSSVAQETQYF. CDR3 bases: TGTGCCAGCAGCTCAGTGGCTCAAGAGACCCAGTACTTC.

V usage is TRBV7-2 and J usage is TRBJ1-6, with TRBD1 matching over 7 bases. This CDR3 has 14 residues. The trim removed 3 bases at V and 9 bases at J, leaving 5 bases unmatched. Germline values: CDR1 SGHTA, CDR2 FQGNSA. The DNA of the CDR3 is TGTGCCAGCAGCTTGCGGACAGGAGGTTCACCCCTCCACTTT. Translated: CASSLRTGGSPLHF.

The gene calls are TRBV9 and TRBJ1-5; D unresolved. Trimming removed 3 bases at V and 2 bases at J, with 15 bases between. There are 16 residues in the CDR3. Germline loops: CDR1 SGDLS, CDR2 YYNGEE. The CDR3 DNA sequence: TGTGCCAGCAGCGCAGGCCCCAGCTTGGGCAATCAGCCCCAGCATTTT. Translated: CASSAGPSLGNQPQHF.

The chain links TRBV30 to TRBJ2-2; no clear D. Per germline, CDR1 GTSNPN and CDR2 SVGIG (reference sequence). The CDR3 contains 13 residues. Trimming took 0 bases from V and 3 from J, leaving 5 bases between them. As DNA, the CDR3 is TGTGCCTGGAGTGTACAATACACCGGGGAGCTGTTTTTT. Translated: CAWSVQYTGELFF.

The chain couples TRBV5-4 to TRBJ2-1; TRBD2 is a possible D gene (10 bases). Per the germline V gene, CDR1 is SGHNT and CDR2 is YYREEE (reference sequence). CDR3 length: 16 amino acids. V lost 4 bases and J 12 bases, leaving 26 bases between the germline ends. CDR3 sequence (DNA): TGTGCCAGCAGCCCTGAGCCGGGACTAGCGACAGGGGGGCAGTTCTTC. Protein product: CASSPEPGLATGGQFF.

The genes are TRBV12-3 or TRBV12-4 and TRBJ2-7, with TRBD2 identical over 8 bases. The V and J ends lost 6 bases and 5 bases, in that order; junction bases with no gene match: 6. The CDR3 is made up of 13 amino acids. CDR3 bases: TGTGCCAGCAGACAAGCGGGAGTGCACGAGCAGTACTTC. This codes for CASRQAGVHEQYF.

The chain carries TRBV7-9 and TRBJ1-2, with D perhaps matching TRBD1 (6 bases). Germline-derived CDR1 and CDR2 are SEHNR and FQNEAQ (reference sequence). Deletions cut 4 bases from V and 0 bases from J, with 9 bases between. The CDR3 runs 14 residues. The CDR3 protein is CASSYGQSNYGYTF. CDR3 nucleotides: TGTGCCAGCAGCTACGGACAGTCTAACTATGGCTACACCTTC.

This clone occurred a few times. CDR3 sequence (DNA): TGCGCCAGCAGCCAAGATCTGGGGACTAGCGGGGACCAAGAGACCCAGTACTTC. Protein: CASSQDLGTSGDQETQYF. The V call is TRBV4-3, the J call TRBJ2-5; TRBD2 matches at 13 bases. This CDR3 is built from 18 residues. The V gene end was trimmed by 0 bases and the J gene end by 0 bases; junction bases not matched to a gene: 4. CDR1 is LGHNA and CDR2 is YSLEER in the germline V gene.

This clone was observed at least ten times. The genes are TRBV2 and TRBJ2-3; TRBD1 matches at 8 bases. Germline CDR1 and CDR2: SNHLY and FYNNEI. V was clipped by 7 bases and J by 6 bases; unmatched bases: 12. CDR3 length: 15 amino acids. Here the CDR3 DNA reads TGTGCCAGCATTGGGACAGGTCTTCTCTCTGATACGCAGTATTTT. This codes for CASIGTGLLSDTQYF.

This sequence joins TRBV5-1 and TRBJ2-5; no reliable D call. CDR1 and CDR2 (germline): SGHRS, YFSETQ. Deletions cut 0 bases from V and 0 bases from J, with 12 bases between. The CDR3 runs 16 residues. The CDR3 reads CASSLGTHGYQETQYF. CDR3 in DNA: TGCGCCAGCAGCTTGGGAACTCACGGGTACCAAGAGACCCAGTACTTC.

The V gene is TRBV6-5, the J gene TRBJ1-3; 7 bases agree with TRBD1. CDR1 and CDR2 from the germline V gene are MNHEY and SVGAGI. The V segment lost 7 bases and the J segment 2 bases; nucleotides outside the gene matches: 5. The CDR3 spans 14 residues. In DNA, the CDR3 is TGTGCCAGCACCCCTACAGGGGCTGGAAACACCATATATTTT. Translating gives CASTPTGAGNTIYF.

This chain links TRBV5-6 with TRBJ1-2; 7 bases fit TRBD1. Germline V lookup: CDR1 SGHDT, CDR2 YYEEEE. Losses at the gene ends were 6 bases for V and 1 base for J; bases not matched to a gene: 6. The CDR3 totals 14 residues. The CDR3 DNA reads as TGTGCCAGCATCCCGACAGGGTTTAACTATGGCTACACCTTC. This encodes CASIPTGFNYGYTF.

The chain employs TRBV15 and TRBJ2-7, with D possibly being TRBD1 (6 bases). The CDR3 runs 14 residues. V lost 3 bases, J lost 2 bases, and 11 bases lay in between. CDR1 LNHNV and CDR2 YYDKDF come from the germline V gene (reference sequence). The CDR3 coding sequence is TGTGCCACCAGCAGGTTAGGACAGCCCTACGAGCAGTACTTC. Translating gives CATSRLGQPYEQYF. The full variable domain, its missing parts supplied by reference TRBV15 and TRBJ2-7, is DAMVIQNPRYQVTQFGKPVTLSCSQTLNHNVMYWYQQKSSQAPKLLFHYYDKDFNNEADTPDNFQSRRPNTSFCFLDIRSPGLGDTAMYLCATSRLGQPYEQYFGPGTRLTVT.

The V call is TRBV9, the J call TRBJ2-5, with D possibly being TRBD2 (6 bases). Per the germline V gene, CDR1 is SGDLS and CDR2 is YYNGEE. This CDR3 is 14 amino acids long. Trimming shortened V by 3 bases and J by 1 base, and 10 bases separated the two germline ends. The CDR3 DNA sequence: TGTGCCAGCAGCGCGTCCGGGAGCCAAGAGACCCAGTACTTC. Protein product: CASSASGSQETQYF.

The J gene is TRBJ2-3, the V gene TRBV11-2; 9 bases match TRBD2. There are 17 residues in the CDR3. The V segment lost 1 base and the J segment 4 bases; nucleotides outside the gene matches: 9. Germline V lookup: CDR1 SGHAT, CDR2 FQNNGV. Written as DNA, the CDR3 is TGTGCCAGCAGCTTAGCCCGAGCGGGGGGCCTGTCAGATACGCAGTATTTT. Residues: CASSLARAGGLSDTQYF. The whole variable domain, filled in from reference TRBV11-2 and TRBJ2-3, reads EAGVAQSPRYKIIEKRQSVAFWCNPISGHATLYWYQQILGQGPKLLIQFQNNGVVDDSQLPKDRFSAERLKGVDSTLKIQPAKLEDSAVYLCASSLARAGGLSDTQYFGPGTRLTVL.

The CDR3 sequence: CASSQGWGGQDTQYF. DNA of the CDR3: TGTGCCAGCAGCCAAGGATGGGGGGGGCAGGATACGCAGTATTTT. The rearrangement joins TRBV3-1 (or the pseudogene TRBV3-2) to TRBJ2-3; possible D gene TRBD2, 7 bases. Trimming removed 1 base from V and 6 bases from J, with 14 bases in between. This CDR3 is 15 amino acids long. Germline V CDR1 and CDR2: LGHDT, YNNKEL (reference sequence).

V is TRBV9 and J is TRBJ1-6; D call uncertain. CDR3 length: 12 residues. Trimming removed 3 bases from V and 7 bases from J, with 5 bases in between. The germline V gene has CDR1 SGDLS and CDR2 YYNGEE. CDR3 in DNA: TGTGCCAGCAGCGCCGGGAATTCACCCCTCCACTTT. It specifies CASSAGNSPLHF.

The CDR3 loop is CASSASGGTDTQYF. CDR3 sequence (DNA): TGCGCCAGCAGCGCTAGCGGGGGCACAGATACGCAGTATTTT. The V and J genes are TRBV5-1 and TRBJ2-3; 9 bases align to TRBD2. Germline V gene data show CDR1 as SGHRS and CDR2 as YFSETQ. CDR3 size: 14 residues. Germline trimming cut 4 bases from V and 1 base from J; bases unmatched to any gene: 1.

This clone was seen a single time. This chain connects TRBV5-1 to TRBJ2-6; 10 positions agree with TRBD1. Unmatched junction bases numbered 8, after V lost 2 bases and J lost 0 bases. Per the germline V gene, CDR1 is SGHRS and CDR2 is YFSETQ. This CDR3 comprises 19 residues. The CDR3 DNA reads TGCGCCAGCAGCTTCGGGACAGGGGTACTTAGCTCTGGGGCCAACGTCCTGACTTTC. This codes for CASSFGTGVLSSGANVLTF.

This chain connects TRBV28 to TRBJ1-5; 10 bases are a match to TRBD1. The CDR3 spans 18 residues. Germline CDR1 reads MDHEN; CDR2 reads SYDVKM. V gave up 8 bases and J gave up 6 bases; unmatched junction bases: 19. The CDR3 sequence is CASLSRDRGRGPTQPQHF. CDR3 bases: TGTGCCAGCCTCTCGCGGGACAGGGGCCGCGGTCCTACTCAGCCCCAGCATTTT.

This clone was observed once. The sample carries other DNA sequences with the same CDR3. The J gene is TRBJ1-1, the V gene TRBV7-9; D is possibly TRBD1 (5 bases). Between the trimmed V and J ends, which lost 3 bases and 0 bases, there was a span of 8 bases. The CDR3 runs 14 residues. Germline V gives CDR1 SEHNR, CDR2 FQNEAQ (reference sequence). The DNA of the CDR3 is TGTGCCAGCAGCTTGGGGGGTCTGAACACTGAAGCTTTCTTT. Translating gives CASSLGGLNTEAFF.

J is TRBJ1-2 and V is TRBV4-2; D remains unclear. The CDR3 has 16 residues. The V and J ends lost 0 bases and 0 bases respectively, with 11 bases between them. CDR1 and CDR2 from the germline V gene are LGHNA and YNFKEQ. The CDR3 DNA follows: TGTGCCAGCAGCCAAGATTCGGCCGGAGCTAACTATGGCTACACCTTC. Translated: CASSQDSAGANYGYTF.

The rearrangement links TRBV6-1 to TRBJ1-2; D unresolved. Germline V gene data show CDR1 as MNHNS and CDR2 as SASEGT. The CDR3 sequence is 13 residues long. Trimming took off 0 bases at V and 4 bases at J, with 6 bases between the two ends. The CDR3 DNA reads TGTGCCAGCAGTGAAGCGCCAGGCTATGGCTACACCTTC. Its protein product is CASSEAPGYGYTF.